A selection of T cell receptor beta chains follows, all from one sample in a study of T cells in Graves' hyperthyroidism and ophthalmopathy. In TCRdb, the multiplex PCR reads were re-called with MiXCR into one record per CDR3 protein. Here the sample spans 550,000 to 700,000 distinct CDR3 sequences, roughly 15% being singletons. The sample taken for sequencing was blood. The receptors originated from a woman aged 40 to 49 with Graves' ophthalmopathy. Both conserved end residues are trimmed from each CDR3. D genes are given only for firm matches.

v_call d_call cdr3_aa
TRBV7-2 TRBD1 ASSLVDRVAYNSPLH
TRBV6-1 - ASNNRAHRVNTIY
TRBV28 - ASGNQYEQY
TRBV9 - ASSGALQETQY
TRBV2 TRBD2 ASSKREGNWETQY
TRBV30 - AWRYGTEAF
TRBV5-1 TRBD2 ASSAGTRRTGELF
TRBV12-3/TRBV12-4 TRBD1 ASSHGQGSHEQY
TRBV2 - ASTGLMNTEAF
TRBV6-1 TRBD1 ASSWDRNGYT
TRBV3-1 - ASSHGSASGEQY
TRBV20-1 - SARDPGEGVTEAF
TRBV29-1 - SAQQGPQETQY
TRBV6-4 - ASSAQGANVLT
TRBV11-2 TRBD1 ASSLVAGAQGNYGYT